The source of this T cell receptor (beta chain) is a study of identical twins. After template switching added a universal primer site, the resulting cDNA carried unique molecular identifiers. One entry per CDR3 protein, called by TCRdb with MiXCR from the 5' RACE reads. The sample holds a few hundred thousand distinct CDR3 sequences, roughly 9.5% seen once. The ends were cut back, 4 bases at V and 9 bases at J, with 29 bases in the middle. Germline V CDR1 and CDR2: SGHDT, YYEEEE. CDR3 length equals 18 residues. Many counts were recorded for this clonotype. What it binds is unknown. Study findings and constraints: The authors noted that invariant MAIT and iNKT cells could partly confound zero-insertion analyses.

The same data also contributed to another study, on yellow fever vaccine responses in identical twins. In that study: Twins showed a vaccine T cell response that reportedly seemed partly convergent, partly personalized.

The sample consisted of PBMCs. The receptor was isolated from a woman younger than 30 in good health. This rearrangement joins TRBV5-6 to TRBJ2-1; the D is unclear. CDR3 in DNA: TGTGCCAGCAGCGCCCAGTCCCGCAAGGCGATTACCCCGGCTGAGCAGTTCTTC. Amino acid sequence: CASSAQSRKAITPAEQFF.